Below, 24 T cell receptor beta chains from the same sample are listed, as sequenced in a study of blood T cell repertoires in COVID-19 (dated by TCRdb to the early 2020s). Libraries were made using the immunoSEQ multiplex PCR assay. TCRdb re-hosts the immuneACCESS table, in-frame sequences only. Its copies lack some clones; in the studies checked, an unresolved V gene accounts for under half of them, and the cause for the rest is not known. The sample table shows about 92,000 clones, and around three quarters are seen once. About 8.4% of the sample is taken by the ten largest. Sequencing was done on a sample of peripheral blood. Receptors originate from a man aged 50-59 years who had recovered from COVID-19.

The CDR3 DNA sequence: TGTGCCAGCAGCTTCCTTTCTAGCGGGACGAACACCGGGGAGCTGTTTTTT. Protein product: CASSFLSSGTNTGELFF. The chain recombines TRBV5-5 with TRBJ2-2; TRBD2 aligns across 9 bases. Unmatched junction bases numbered 5, after V lost 2 bases and J lost 0 bases. Germline V gene lookup returns CDR1 SGHKS and CDR2 YYEKEE (reference sequence). The CDR3 totals 17 residues. The full variable domain, in which reference TRBV5-5 and TRBJ2-2 provide the parts outside the CDR3, is DAGVTQSPTHLIKTRGQQVTLRCSPISGHKSVSWYQQVLGQGPQFIFQYYEKEERGRGNFPDRFSARQFPNYSSELNVNALLLGDSALYLCASSFLSSGTNTGELFFGEGSRLTVL.

This clone was found once. The genes are TRBV4-1 and TRBJ2-2; 9 bases match TRBD1. The CDR3 consists of 16 residues. Trimming removed 3 bases from V and 0 bases from J; junction bases left unmatched: 2. Germline CDR1 and CDR2: MGHRA and YSYEKL. The CDR3 DNA reads TGCGCCAGCAGCCAGGGGACAGGGTCGAACACCGGGGAGCTGTTTTTT. It encodes CASSQGTGSNTGELFF.

This sequence joins TRBV19 and TRBJ1-6, with D possibly being TRBD1 (6 bases). The length of the CDR3 is 14 residues. Per the germline V gene, CDR1 is LNHDA and CDR2 is SQIVND (reference sequence). V gave up 1 base and J gave up 11 bases, with 12 bases separating them. In DNA form, the CDR3 reads TGTGCCAGTAGTATAGGGACAGAGCTGACACCCCTCCACTTT. Its translation is CASSIGTELTPLHF.

The chain links TRBV7-3 to TRBJ1-1; no firm D call. This CDR3 has 13 amino acids. Trimming stripped 1 base from V and 1 base from J, with 4 bases between. Germline CDR1 is SGHTA and CDR2 is FQGTGA. The CDR3, as DNA: TGTGCCAGCAGCTTAATACAGAACACTGAAGCTTTCTTT. Protein product: CASSLIQNTEAFF.

The CDR3 region is CASSLEGTSGADTQYF. In DNA form, the CDR3 reads TGTGCCAGCAGCTTAGAGGGGACTAGCGGAGCAGATACGCAGTATTTT. The rearrangement uses TRBV7-2 and TRBJ2-3; 11 nucleotides match TRBD2. Germline lookup yields CDR1 SGHTA and CDR2 FQGNSA. V gave up 1 base and J gave up 4 bases; unmatched junction bases: 4. This CDR3 contains 16 residues.

The rearrangement uses TRBV4-3 and TRBJ1-4; D is unresolved. Trimming left V 1 base short and J 4 bases short, with 16 bases between. Germline V CDR1 and CDR2: LGHNA, YSLEER. The CDR3 sequence is 17 residues long. CDR3: CASSQVVSRPYNEKLFF. CDR3 DNA: TGCGCCAGCAGCCAAGTGGTTTCGCGGCCGTATAATGAAAAACTGTTTTTT.

The chain links TRBV14 to TRBJ2-1, with 11 bases lining up with TRBD2. The J segment lost 5 bases and the V segment lost 4 bases, leaving 4 bases of the junction unmatched. The CDR3 totals 15 residues. The germline CDR1 and CDR2 sequences are SGHDN and FVKESK. The CDR3 nucleotides read TGTGCCAGCAGCCTTAGACTAGCGGGGAACAATGAGCAGTTCTTC. Translated, it gives CASSLRLAGNNEQFF. Complete variable domain (other parts from reference TRBV14 and TRBJ2-1): EAGVTQFPSHSVIEKGQTVTLRCDPISGHDNLYWYRRVMGKEIKFLLHFVKESKQDESGMPNNRFLAERTGGTYSTLKVQPAELEDSGVYFCASSLRLAGNNEQFFGPGTRLTVL.

This chain uses TRBV9 with TRBJ2-1; 8 bases align to TRBD2. V gave up 4 bases and J gave up 3 bases; unmatched junction bases: 6. This CDR3 spans 15 amino acids. CDR1 is SGDLS and CDR2 is YYNGEE in the germline V gene. The CDR3 here is CASSPRAGDYNEQFF. CDR3 sequence (DNA): TGTGCCAGCAGCCCCCGAGCGGGAGACTACAATGAGCAGTTCTTC. Full variable domain (remainder filled in from reference TRBV9 and TRBJ2-1): DSGVTQTPKHLITATGQRVTLRCSPRSGDLSVYWYQQSLDQGLQFLIQYYNGEERAKGNILERFSAQQFPDLHSELNLSSLELGDSALYFCASSPRAGDYNEQFFGPGTRLTVL.

The chain employs TRBV7-2 and TRBJ2-7, with TRBD2 matching over 9 bases. After removal of 5 bases from V and 3 bases from J, the junction contained 17 bases not matched to a gene. This CDR3 is 18 amino acids long. Germline CDR1 reads SGHTA; CDR2 reads FQGNSA. CDR3 region: CASSPRGRASGMSYEQYF. CDR3 DNA: TGTGCCAGCAGCCCCCGGGGTCGGGCTAGCGGGATGAGCTACGAGCAGTACTTC.

This clone was recorded a few times. The chain carries TRBV5-4 and TRBJ2-1; TRBD2 aligns across 10 bases. J was trimmed by 0 bases and V by 0 bases; bases with no gene match: 12. This CDR3 has 20 residues. Germline-derived CDR1 and CDR2 are SGHNT and YYREEE (reference sequence). This chain's CDR3 is CASSLGVLAGDWSSYNEQFF. DNA of the CDR3: TGTGCCAGCAGCTTGGGGGTCCTAGCGGGGGATTGGAGCTCCTACAATGAGCAGTTCTTC.

The rearrangement joins TRBV11-2 to TRBJ2-1; 7 bases agree with TRBD2. In germline, CDR1 is SGHAT, CDR2 FQNNGV. V dropped 1 base and J dropped 6; count of bases not matched to a gene: 3. The length of the CDR3 is 14 residues. The CDR3 here is CASSLAGGRNEQFF. The CDR3 DNA reads TGTGCCAGCAGCTTAGCGGGGGGACGCAATGAGCAGTTCTTC.

The chain joins TRBV7-9 to TRBJ1-6, with D possibly matching TRBD1 (6 bases). V shed 0 bases and J shed 9 bases, with 12 bases lying between them. CDR3 length: 15 residues. CDR1 is SEHNR, CDR2 FQNEAQ, per germline (reference sequence). For the CDR3, the DNA is TGTGCCAGCAGCTTAGCGCTCAGGGGCTCTTCACCCCTCCACTTT. Translating it yields CASSLALRGSSPLHF.

V gene TRBV12-5 combines with J gene TRBJ1-5, with D tentatively TRBD1 (6 bases). CDR1 and CDR2 from the germline V gene are LGHNT and FRNRAP. The CDR3 consists of 13 residues. Deletions cut 6 bases from V and 4 bases from J, with 10 bases between. The CDR3 DNA reads TGTGCTAGTGGCCCTGGACAGAATCAGCCCCAGCATTTT. Its protein product is CASGPGQNQPQHF.

The chain employs TRBV27 and TRBJ2-6; TRBD2 might be the D (7 bases). Trimming removed 6 bases at V and 0 bases at J, with 18 bases between. In germline, CDR1 is MNHEY, CDR2 SMNVEV (reference sequence). The CDR3 spans 18 residues. CDR3 protein: CASSRGGLRVSGANVLTF. In DNA form, the CDR3 reads TGTGCCAGCAGCCGCGGGGGCTTGAGGGTCTCTGGGGCCAACGTCCTGACTTTC.

Points on this clone: In the same sample, other DNA sequences code for this CDR3. The chain uses TRBV23-1 and TRBJ2-7; 8 bases match TRBD1. TRBV23-1 is labeled an ORF, and its function is uncertain. The V gene end was trimmed by 6 bases and the J gene end by 3 bases; junction bases not matched to a gene: 19. This CDR3 has 18 residues. Written as DNA, the CDR3 is TGCGCCAGCAGCGACACCCCGGACAGGGAAAAAAGGTACTACGAGCAGTACTTC. Its translation is CASSDTPDREKRYYEQYF.

This chain connects TRBV7-9 to TRBJ2-2; 8 bases are shared with TRBD1. CDR1 is SEHNR and CDR2 is FQNEAQ in the germline V gene (reference sequence). The V segment lost 5 bases and the J segment 4 bases; nucleotides outside the gene matches: 9. This CDR3 is 16 amino acids long. CDR3 sequence: CASSNRGISGTGELFF. CDR3 DNA: TGTGCCAGCAGCAACAGGGGGATCTCGGGCACCGGGGAGCTGTTTTTT.

This clone was seen many times. The J gene is TRBJ1-4, the V gene TRBV12-2. TRBV12-2 is an annotated pseudogene. The CDR3 loop spans 13 amino acids. CDR3 in amino acids: CASRKRAGEKLFF. The CDR3 DNA follows: TGTGCAAGTCGCAAACGGGCGGGTGAAAAACTGTTTTTT.

The chain uses TRBV18 and TRBJ1-2, with D unclear. The CDR3 contains 16 residues. The V end was cut by 6 bases, the J end by 4 bases, with 21 bases between. Germline loops: CDR1 KGHSH, CDR2 LQKENI. In DNA, the CDR3 is TGTGCCAGCTCCTCTAGCCGGACGCCATCTTCCTATGGCTACACCTTC. Its protein is CASSSSRTPSSYGYTF.

The chain links TRBV9 to TRBJ2-7, with 7 nucleotides matching TRBD2. This CDR3 spans 15 amino acids. From germline, CDR1 is SGDLS and CDR2 YYNGEE. V lost 4 bases and J lost 4; bases outside the gene matches: 11. The CDR3 region has the DNA TGTGCCAGCAGCCTGGCTCCTAGCGGAACGTACGAGCAGTACTTC. Translated: CASSLAPSGTYEQYF.

This clone was found a few times. The chain is built from TRBV9 and TRBJ2-6; D is unclear. V lost 4 bases and J lost 4, with 18 bases in between. CDR3 length: 17 amino acids. CDR1 is SGDLS and CDR2 is YYNGEE in the germline V gene. The CDR3 sequence is CASSRSYLDSGANVLTF. The CDR3 DNA sequence: TGTGCCAGCAGCCGCTCTTACCTAGATTCCGGGGCCAACGTCCTGACTTTC. The whole variable domain, filled in from reference TRBV9 and TRBJ2-6, reads DSGVTQTPKHLITATGQRVTLRCSPRSGDLSVYWYQQSLDQGLQFLIQYYNGEERAKGNILERFSAQQFPDLHSELNLSSLELGDSALYFCASSRSYLDSGANVLTFGAGSRLTVL.

The V call is TRBV10-3, the J call TRBJ1-3; weak D call: TRBD1 (5 bases). Trimming shortened V by 7 bases and J by 0 bases, and 10 bases separated the two germline ends. The CDR3 runs 14 residues. Per the germline V gene, CDR1 is ENHRY and CDR2 is SYGVKD. The CDR3: CAIIDDSSGNTIYF. The DNA for the CDR3 is TGTGCCATCATTGATGACAGCTCTGGAAACACCATATATTTT.

V gene TRBV28 combines with J gene TRBJ1-5; D gene ambiguous. The CDR3 is 13 residues long. V was pared by 6 bases and J by 8 bases, with 14 bases between. Germline CDR1 reads MDHEN; CDR2 reads SYDVKM. CDR3 sequence (DNA): TGTGCCAGCAGAAGCGTTCCGAGGGAGCCCCAGCATTTT. This codes for CASRSVPREPQHF.

The rearrangement joins TRBV2 to TRBJ2-7; D call uncertain. Trimming took off 6 bases at V and 0 bases at J, with 6 bases between the two ends. Germline V gene data show CDR1 as SNHLY and CDR2 as FYNNEI. CDR3 size: 12 residues. The CDR3 bases are TGTGCCAGCAGCGTTAGCTCCTACGAGCAGTACTTC. This gives the protein CASSVSSYEQYF.

Only one count was recorded for this clone. The V call is TRBV6-6, the J call TRBJ1-2; TRBD1 might be the D (6 bases). Germline V lookup: CDR1 MNHNY, CDR2 SVGAGI (reference sequence). The CDR3 consists of 11 residues. The V end lost 8 bases, the J end lost 3 bases, and 7 bases lay between the germline ends. The CDR3 DNA sequence: TGTGCCAGCCACAGGGACTATGGCTACACCTTC. Amino acid sequence: CASHRDYGYTF.